The rows below give T cell receptor beta chains drawn from one sample of a study of somatic mutations in cytotoxic T cells in rheumatoid arthritis. Assay used: immunoSEQ multiplex PCR; TCRdb lists only in-frame clones, some missing. In the table there are about 20,000 clones, 70% to 90% of which are singletons. Sequences were obtained from CD8+ T cells sorted from blood. All receptors derive from a woman aged 50 to 60 in good health. Each CDR3 is given with its conserved first and last residue. The D gene is left open where the match is weak. Size tells how often a clone was seen (once, few, many) or the class of an expanded clone, and some rows leave it out.

V gene: TRBV27
J gene: TRBJ1-5
clone size: .
D gene: TRBD1
CDR3 protein: CASRPTGAQGRGGFGQPQHF
CDR3 DNA: TGTGCCAGCAGGCCCACGGGGGCACAGGGGAGAGGGGGATTTGGTCAGCCCCAGCATTTT

V gene: TRBV6-5
J gene: TRBJ1-1
clone size: .
D gene: .
CDR3 protein: CASKKGGGTEAFF
CDR3 DNA: TGTGCCAGCAAGAAGGGGGGAGGCACTGAAGCTTTCTTT

V gene: TRBV29-1
J gene: TRBJ1-2
clone size: .
D gene: .
CDR3 protein: CSVDGSVGLAVNYGYTF
CDR3 DNA: TGCAGCGTTGATGGCTCAGTAGGGCTCGCGGTTAACTATGGCTACACCTTC

V gene: TRBV19
J gene: TRBJ1-2
clone size: .
D gene: .
CDR3 protein: CASSERGGYGYTF
CDR3 DNA: TGTGCCAGTAGTGAGCGGGGAGGCTATGGCTACACCTTC

V gene: TRBV28
J gene: TRBJ1-5
clone size: .
D gene: .
CDR3 protein: CASSPNQPQHF
CDR3 DNA: TGTGCCAGCAGCCCAAATCAGCCCCAGCATTTT

V gene: TRBV13
J gene: TRBJ2-2
clone size: .
D gene: TRBD2
CDR3 protein: CASSPTSGGAGELFF
CDR3 DNA: TGTGCCAGCAGCCCGACTAGCGGGGGCGCCGGGGAGCTGTTTTTT

V gene: TRBV27
J gene: TRBJ2-5
clone size: .
D gene: TRBD1
CDR3 protein: CASSLSGQPYQETQYF
CDR3 DNA: TGTGCCAGCAGTTTATCGGGACAGCCGTACCAAGAGACCCAGTACTTC

V gene: TRBV7-9
J gene: TRBJ1-2
clone size: .
D gene: TRBD1
CDR3 protein: CASSLGQGDGYTF
CDR3 DNA: TGTGCCAGCAGCTTGGGACAGGGCGATGGCTACACCTTC

V gene: TRBV6-6
J gene: TRBJ1-5
clone size: .
D gene: .
CDR3 protein: CASTPGDLLNQPQHF
CDR3 DNA: TGTGCCAGCACCCCGGGGGACCTACTTAACCAGCCCCAGCATTTT

V gene: TRBV2
J gene: TRBJ2-1
clone size: few
D gene: .
CDR3 protein: CASSELVDIYNEQFF
CDR3 DNA: TGTGCCAGCAGTGAACTAGTGGACATTTACAATGAGCAGTTCTTC

V gene: TRBV27
J gene: TRBJ1-1
clone size: once
D gene: .
CDR3 protein: CATSPGRPTEAFF
CDR3 DNA: TGTGCCACCTCGCCCGGGCGCCCCACTGAAGCTTTCTTT

V gene: TRBV7-9
J gene: TRBJ1-2
clone size: .
D gene: .
CDR3 protein: CASSLGTYGYTF
CDR3 DNA: TGTGCCAGCAGCTTAGGCACCTATGGCTACACCTTC

V gene: TRBV6-4
J gene: TRBJ2-3
clone size: .
D gene: .
CDR3 protein: CASSDSAEGTQYF
CDR3 DNA: TGTGCCAGCAGTGACTCGGCCGAGGGTACGCAGTATTTT

V gene: TRBV5-1
J gene: TRBJ2-5
clone size: .
D gene: TRBD2
CDR3 protein: CASSPAGEETQYF
CDR3 DNA: TGCGCCAGCAGCCCAGCGGGGGAAGAGACCCAGTACTTC

V gene: TRBV13
J gene: TRBJ2-4
clone size: .
D gene: .
CDR3 protein: CASSLGQTKNIQYF
CDR3 DNA: TGTGCCAGCAGCTTAGGACAGACCAAAAACATTCAGTACTTC

V gene: TRBV19
J gene: TRBJ2-2
clone size: .
D gene: TRBD1
CDR3 protein: CASSADRGLSGELFF
CDR3 DNA: TGTGCCAGTAGTGCCGACAGGGGGCTGTCCGGGGAGCTGTTTTTT

V gene: TRBV13
J gene: TRBJ2-7
clone size: .
D gene: TRBD1
CDR3 protein: CASSEQGREQYF
CDR3 DNA: TGTGCCAGCAGCGAACAGGGGCGCGAGCAGTACTTC

V gene: TRBV6-5
J gene: TRBJ1-1
clone size: .
D gene: TRBD1
CDR3 protein: CASSYSRQGEAFF
CDR3 DNA: TGTGCCAGCAGTTACTCGAGACAGGGAGAAGCTTTCTTT

V gene: TRBV4-3
J gene: TRBJ2-1
clone size: .
D gene: TRBD2
CDR3 protein: CASSPGTSGYNEQFF
CDR3 DNA: TGCGCCAGCAGCCCCGGGACTAGCGGCTACAATGAGCAGTTCTTC